A selection of T cell receptor beta chains follows, all from one sample in a study of cytomegalovirus exposure and HLA in healthy donors. The method was immunoSEQ multiplex PCR; TCRdb's version includes in-frame clones alone and lacks a portion of them. The sample has around 75,000 clones, approximately 80% seen once; the top ten hold roughly 3.5%. The sequencing input was PBMCs. The receptor set was obtained from a man aged 35 to 55 in good health and CMV-seronegative. CDR3s include the opening cysteine and the closing phenylalanine or tryptophan. The order of the fields is clone size, D gene, V gene, J gene, CDR3 protein, CDR3 DNA. D genes are given only for firm matches. Expanded clones are given a class, and other clones once, few, many or no size at all.

abundance: -; d_gene: -; v_gene: TRBV6-5; j_gene: TRBJ1-2; CDR3aa: CASRNRRDYGYTF; CDR3nt: TGTGCCAGCAGGAACAGGCGTGACTATGGCTACACCTTC
abundance: few; d_gene: TRBD2; v_gene: TRBV6-6; j_gene: TRBJ2-1; CDR3aa: CASRAGGGGYNEQFF; CDR3nt: TGTGCCAGTCGGGCGGGAGGCGGCGGATACAATGAGCAGTTCTTC
abundance: -; d_gene: -; v_gene: TRBV11-2; j_gene: TRBJ2-7; CDR3aa: CASSLGTNPLEQYF; CDR3nt: TGTGCCAGCAGCCTAGGGACAAACCCTCTGGAGCAGTACTTC
abundance: -; d_gene: TRBD1; v_gene: TRBV2; j_gene: TRBJ1-3; CDR3aa: CASSETVGQMGNTIYF; CDR3nt: TGTGCCAGCAGTGAGACGGTGGGACAGATGGGAAACACCATATATTTT
abundance: -; d_gene: TRBD2; v_gene: TRBV7-9; j_gene: TRBJ2-1; CDR3aa: CSSSYPIGLADNEQFF; CDR3nt: TGTTCCAGCAGCTATCCGATCGGACTAGCCGACAATGAGCAGTTCTTC
abundance: -; d_gene: TRBD1; v_gene: TRBV7-9; j_gene: TRBJ1-1; CDR3aa: CASSLTTGENTEAFF; CDR3nt: TGTGCCAGCAGCTTAACGACAGGGGAGAACACTGAAGCTTTCTTT
abundance: -; d_gene: TRBD1; v_gene: TRBV9; j_gene: TRBJ2-2; CDR3aa: CASSVFATTGWPGELFF; CDR3nt: TGTGCCAGCAGCGTATTCGCCACGACAGGGTGGCCCGGGGAGCTGTTTTTT
abundance: -; d_gene: -; v_gene: TRBV18; j_gene: TRBJ1-1; CDR3aa: CASSPLQQMNTEAFF; CDR3nt: TGTGCCAGCTCACCGTTACAGCAGATGAACACTGAAGCTTTCTTT
abundance: once; d_gene: TRBD1; v_gene: TRBV11-2; j_gene: TRBJ1-4; CDR3aa: CASSKGQGGEKLFF; CDR3nt: TGTGCCAGCAGCAAGGGACAGGGGGGTGAAAAACTGTTTTTT
abundance: -; d_gene: -; v_gene: TRBV30; j_gene: TRBJ1-5; CDR3aa: CAWTPNTNQPQHF; CDR3nt: TGTGCCTGGACCCCGAACACGAATCAGCCCCAGCATTTT
abundance: -; d_gene: -; v_gene: TRBV4-1; j_gene: TRBJ2-1; CDR3aa: CASSRKASGEQFF; CDR3nt: TGCGCCAGCAGCAGAAAAGCCTCAGGGGAGCAGTTCTTC
abundance: -; d_gene: -; v_gene: TRBV15; j_gene: TRBJ1-5; CDR3aa: CATSRSGEGSQPQHF; CDR3nt: TGTGCCACCAGCAGATCGGGAGAGGGTTCTCAGCCCCAGCATTTT
abundance: -; d_gene: -; v_gene: TRBV5-1; j_gene: TRBJ2-5; CDR3aa: CASSSRTRGGETQYF; CDR3nt: TGCGCCAGCAGCTCACGGACCAGGGGAGGGGAGACCCAGTACTTC
abundance: -; d_gene: -; v_gene: TRBV5-4; j_gene: TRBJ2-3; CDR3aa: CASSSSGAGTDTQYF; CDR3nt: TGTGCCAGCAGCTCATCAGGGGCCGGCACAGATACGCAGTATTTT
abundance: -; d_gene: TRBD1; v_gene: TRBV5-1; j_gene: TRBJ2-3; CDR3aa: CASSPRQGPDTQYF; CDR3nt: TGCGCCAGCAGCCCTCGACAGGGCCCAGATACGCAGTATTTT
abundance: once; d_gene: TRBD2; v_gene: TRBV7-3; j_gene: TRBJ2-7; CDR3aa: CASSLTPGGGYEQYF; CDR3nt: TGTGCCAGCAGCTTAACGCCGGGGGGAGGCTACGAGCAGTACTTC
abundance: -; d_gene: TRBD1; v_gene: TRBV6-5; j_gene: TRBJ1-2; CDR3aa: CASRRDRGNYGYPF; CDR3nt: TGTGCCAGCAGGCGGGACAGGGGAAACTATGGCTACCCCTTC
abundance: -; d_gene: -; v_gene: TRBV5-1; j_gene: TRBJ2-1; CDR3aa: CASSSRDILSHNEQFF; CDR3nt: TGCGCCAGCAGCTCACGGGACATCCTTTCCCACAATGAGCAGTTCTTC
abundance: -; d_gene: -; v_gene: TRBV9; j_gene: TRBJ2-3; CDR3aa: CASSVAWPTDTQYF; CDR3nt: TGTGCCAGCAGCGTAGCTTGGCCCACAGATACGCAGTATTTT
abundance: -; d_gene: TRBD2; v_gene: TRBV27; j_gene: TRBJ2-3; CDR3aa: CASSLLAGGAWDTQYF; CDR3nt: TGTGCCAGCAGTTTACTAGCGGGGGGCGCGTGGGATACGCAGTATTTT
abundance: -; d_gene: TRBD1; v_gene: TRBV9; j_gene: TRBJ1-5; CDR3aa: CASSVGAGGGQPQHF; CDR3nt: TGTGCCAGCAGCGTAGGGGCAGGGGGAGGTCAGCCCCAGCATTTT
abundance: -; d_gene: -; v_gene: TRBV5-1; j_gene: TRBJ1-2; CDR3aa: CASSDPSRGRGYGYTF; CDR3nt: TGCGCCAGCAGCGACCCGAGCCGGGGTAGGGGGTATGGCTACACCTTC
abundance: -; d_gene: -; v_gene: TRBV6-5; j_gene: TRBJ1-5; CDR3aa: CASSDTGYQPQHF; CDR3nt: TGTGCCAGCAGTGATACAGGGTATCAGCCCCAGCATTTT
abundance: -; d_gene: -; v_gene: TRBV29-1; j_gene: TRBJ2-1; CDR3aa: CSVETGEVRDEQFF; CDR3nt: TGCAGCGTTGAAACGGGAGAGGTCCGGGATGAGCAGTTCTTC
abundance: -; d_gene: -; v_gene: TRBV2; j_gene: TRBJ1-1; CDR3aa: CASTVDSTPEAFF; CDR3nt: TGTGCCAGCACCGTGGACAGCACTCCTGAAGCTTTCTTT
abundance: -; d_gene: -; v_gene: TRBV5-1; j_gene: TRBJ1-3; CDR3aa: CASSSGGGGGNTIYF; CDR3nt: TGCGCCAGCAGCTCTGGGGGAGGTGGTGGAAACACCATATATTTT
abundance: -; d_gene: TRBD1; v_gene: TRBV7-2; j_gene: TRBJ1-2; CDR3aa: CASRQGDGYTF; CDR3nt: TGTGCCAGCAGACAGGGGGATGGCTACACCTTC
abundance: once; d_gene: -; v_gene: TRBV18; j_gene: TRBJ1-1; CDR3aa: CAGSQGFDTEAFF; CDR3nt: TGTGCCGGCTCCCAGGGTTTTGATACTGAAGCTTTCTTT
abundance: -; d_gene: TRBD1; v_gene: TRBV11-1; j_gene: TRBJ1-4; CDR3aa: CASSYRGNNEKLFF; CDR3nt: TGTGCCAGCAGCTACAGGGGGAATAATGAAAAACTGTTTTTT
abundance: -; d_gene: -; v_gene: TRBV2; j_gene: TRBJ1-3; CDR3aa: CASSADRNTIYF; CDR3nt: TGTGCCAGCAGCGCCGACAGGAACACCATATATTTT
abundance: -; d_gene: -; v_gene: TRBV6-5; j_gene: TRBJ1-1; CDR3aa: CASSSRRGGEAFF; CDR3nt: TGTGCCAGCAGTTCCCGCCGTGGAGGTGAAGCTTTCTTT
abundance: -; d_gene: -; v_gene: TRBV19; j_gene: TRBJ1-1; CDR3aa: CASKSGRFEAFF; CDR3nt: TGTGCCAGTAAGAGCGGACGTTTTGAAGCTTTCTTT
abundance: -; d_gene: -; v_gene: TRBV28; j_gene: TRBJ1-3; CDR3aa: CASSSAAAGNTIYF; CDR3nt: TGTGCCAGCAGTTCGGCGGCGGCTGGAAACACCATATATTTT
abundance: -; d_gene: -; v_gene: TRBV29-1; j_gene: TRBJ2-5; CDR3aa: CSVVQGPSETQYF; CDR3nt: TGCAGCGTTGTGCAGGGTCCTTCAGAGACCCAGTACTTC
abundance: -; d_gene: TRBD2; v_gene: TRBV7-2; j_gene: TRBJ2-7; CDR3aa: CASSPERGALYEQYF; CDR3nt: TGTGCCAGCAGCCCGGAGCGGGGGGCGCTTTACGAGCAGTACTTC
abundance: -; d_gene: TRBD2; v_gene: TRBV5-1; j_gene: TRBJ2-3; CDR3aa: CASSLRRENTDTQYF; CDR3nt: TGCGCCAGCAGCTTGCGGCGGGAGAACACAGATACGCAGTATTTT
abundance: -; d_gene: TRBD2; v_gene: TRBV29-1; j_gene: TRBJ2-4; CDR3aa: CSVSGGVRLQYF; CDR3nt: TGCAGCGTATCGGGGGGGGTGCGCCTACAGTACTTC
abundance: few; d_gene: TRBD1; v_gene: TRBV5-1; j_gene: TRBJ1-1; CDR3aa: CASSLVGTGNTEAFF; CDR3nt: TGCGCCAGCAGCTTGGTAGGGACAGGGAACACTGAAGCTTTCTTT
abundance: -; d_gene: -; v_gene: TRBV11-2; j_gene: TRBJ2-6; CDR3aa: CASSLAGAASSGANVLTF; CDR3nt: TGTGCCAGCAGCTTAGCAGGGGCGGCCAGCTCTGGGGCCAACGTCCTGACTTTC
abundance: -; d_gene: -; v_gene: TRBV2; j_gene: TRBJ1-2; CDR3aa: CASSADRNYGYTF; CDR3nt: TGTGCCAGCAGTGCGGACAGAAACTATGGCTACACCTTC
abundance: once; d_gene: -; v_gene: TRBV7-3; j_gene: TRBJ1-2; CDR3aa: CASSSRRGAAGYTF; CDR3nt: TGTGCCAGCAGCTCGAGACGGGGGGCCGCTGGCTACACCTTC
abundance: few; d_gene: -; v_gene: TRBV29-1; j_gene: TRBJ2-5; CDR3aa: CSVVRGETQYF; CDR3nt: TGCAGCGTTGTGAGGGGGGAGACCCAGTACTTC
abundance: -; d_gene: TRBD1; v_gene: TRBV25-1; j_gene: TRBJ2-3; CDR3aa: CASRVRQGPDTQYF; CDR3nt: TGTGCCAGCAGGGTTAGACAGGGTCCAGATACGCAGTATTTT
abundance: few; d_gene: -; v_gene: TRBV6-6; j_gene: TRBJ1-5; CDR3aa: CASSHYQPQHF; CDR3nt: TGTGCCAGCAGTCATTATCAGCCCCAGCATTTT
abundance: -; d_gene: -; v_gene: TRBV14; j_gene: TRBJ2-7; CDR3aa: CASSQGRDRYYEQYF; CDR3nt: TGTGCCAGCAGCCAAGGTCGGGATAGGTACTACGAGCAGTACTTC
abundance: -; d_gene: TRBD1; v_gene: TRBV11-2; j_gene: TRBJ2-7; CDR3aa: CASSSGQGAGEQYF; CDR3nt: TGTGCCAGCAGCTCGGGACAGGGGGCAGGCGAGCAGTACTTC
abundance: -; d_gene: -; v_gene: TRBV7-2; j_gene: TRBJ2-3; CDR3aa: CASSLRRTPRTDTQYF; CDR3nt: TGTGCCAGCAGCTTGAGGCGAACCCCCCGGACAGATACGCAGTATTTT
abundance: -; d_gene: -; v_gene: TRBV28; j_gene: TRBJ2-1; CDR3aa: CASRPTSLSYNEQFF; CDR3nt: TGTGCCAGCAGACCAACTAGCCTCTCCTACAATGAGCAGTTCTTC
abundance: few; d_gene: -; v_gene: TRBV7-9; j_gene: TRBJ1-4; CDR3aa: CASSALSLFTNEKLFF; CDR3nt: TGTGCCAGCAGCGCGCTATCGTTGTTTACTAATGAAAAACTGTTTTTT
abundance: -; d_gene: TRBD2; v_gene: TRBV25-1; j_gene: TRBJ2-1; CDR3aa: CATLAGGRDEQFF; CDR3nt: TGTGCGACCTTAGCGGGGGGGAGGGATGAGCAGTTCTTC
abundance: -; d_gene: -; v_gene: TRBV7-3; j_gene: TRBJ1-1; CDR3aa: CASSSRGEAFF; CDR3nt: TGTGCCAGCAGCTCGCGGGGTGAAGCTTTCTTT
abundance: -; d_gene: TRBD1; v_gene: TRBV28; j_gene: TRBJ2-1; CDR3aa: CASSLYRGRDNEQFF; CDR3nt: TGTGCCAGCAGTTTGTACAGGGGGCGCGACAATGAGCAGTTCTTC
abundance: -; d_gene: TRBD1; v_gene: TRBV5-8; j_gene: TRBJ1-4; CDR3aa: CASSLQGALGTNEKLFF; CDR3nt: TGTGCCAGCAGCTTGCAGGGGGCGCTAGGAACTAATGAAAAACTGTTTTTT
abundance: -; d_gene: TRBD1; v_gene: TRBV7-9; j_gene: TRBJ2-1; CDR3aa: CASSLRQGLENEQFF; CDR3nt: TGTGCCAGCAGCTTACGACAGGGCCTCGAGAATGAGCAGTTCTTC
abundance: few; d_gene: TRBD1; v_gene: TRBV4-1; j_gene: TRBJ1-2; CDR3aa: CASSQERGHSGYTF; CDR3nt: TGCGCCAGCAGCCAAGAAAGGGGGCATAGTGGCTACACCTTC
abundance: -; d_gene: TRBD1; v_gene: TRBV19; j_gene: TRBJ1-1; CDR3aa: CASSTQGGNTEAFF; CDR3nt: TGTGCCAGTAGTACCCAGGGGGGTAACACTGAAGCTTTCTTT
abundance: -; d_gene: TRBD1; v_gene: TRBV6-1; j_gene: TRBJ2-2; CDR3aa: CAREGAPGELFF; CDR3nt: TGTGCCAGAGAGGGGGCACCGGGGGAGCTGTTTTTT
abundance: -; d_gene: TRBD2; v_gene: TRBV9; j_gene: TRBJ2-1; CDR3aa: CASSVVTSGGDNEQFF; CDR3nt: TGTGCCAGCAGCGTAGTGACTAGCGGGGGAGACAATGAGCAGTTCTTC
abundance: -; d_gene: -; v_gene: TRBV6-4; j_gene: TRBJ2-2; CDR3aa: CASSDRQTTQFYTGELFF; CDR3nt: TGTGCCAGCAGTGATCGACAAACGACCCAATTTTACACCGGGGAGCTGTTTTTT
abundance: -; d_gene: -; v_gene: TRBV5-1; j_gene: TRBJ1-1; CDR3aa: CASSLLSRANTEAFF; CDR3nt: TGCGCCAGCAGCTTGTTGAGCAGGGCGAACACTGAAGCTTTCTTT